This T cell receptor beta chain was captured in a study of shared clonotypes between healthy human individuals. Concerning this clone: The antigen is not known.

The data were produced by immunoSEQ multiplex PCR, yet TCRdb's version contains in-frame clones alone and is incomplete. The repertoire consists of under 750,000 clones, with over 55% occurring once and the leading ten covering about 1.7%. Study observations and caveats: When compared with the clonotypes that were shared by all four sorted-subset donors, the non-shared clonotypes turned out to have lower generation probabilities.

The CDR3 spans 15 residues. Germline V CDR1 and CDR2: MDHEN, SYDVKM. Trimming left V 5 bases short and J 5 bases short, with 18 bases between. The receptor comes from a woman younger than 45 in good health. The rearrangement links TRBV28 to TRBJ1-2; D gene unclear. The sequenced sample was memory CD4+ T cells sorted from blood. Subset given: CD45RA-negative fraction. DNA of the CDR3: TGTGCCAGCAGTCCGGCGGGTGAGGGCTGGTATGGCTACACCTTC. This gives the protein CASSPAGEGWYGYTF.